These 18 T cell receptor beta chains were all obtained from the same sample, sequenced in a study of blood T cell repertoires in COVID-19. Produced via immunoSEQ multiplex PCR; TCRdb's table is partial and in-frame only. The table records just under 65,000 clones, roughly 80% of them present only once. Sequences were obtained from peripheral blood. These receptor sequences come from a man in his 60s with COVID-19, enrolled during active disease.

V and J are TRBV10-3 and TRBJ2-3, with D unclear. V was cut by 3 bases and J by 7 bases, with 17 bases left in between. The CDR3 spans 15 residues. Per the germline V gene, CDR1 is ENHRY and CDR2 is SYGVKD. CDR3 amino acids: CAISDPLAVVNTQYF. The CDR3 bases are TGTGCCATCAGTGACCCTCTTGCGGTCGTTAATACGCAGTATTTT.

This clone was seen a few times. The chain uses TRBV21-1 and TRBJ1-6. TRBV21-1 corresponds to a pseudogene. This CDR3 region has 12 residues. The CDR3 DNA follows: TGTGCCAGCAGCAAGGCGGGATCACCCCTCCACTTT. Translated: CASSKAGSPLHF.

This chain uses TRBV18 with TRBJ2-5, with a possible D match to TRBD1 (7 bases). Trimming took 4 bases from V and 4 from J, leaving 10 bases between them. Germline V CDR1 and CDR2: KGHSH, LQKENI. This CDR3 is built from 13 residues. The DNA for the CDR3 is TGTGCCAGCTCACTGCAGGGGGGAGAGACCCAGTACTTC. It specifies CASSLQGGETQYF. Combining the CDR3 with reference TRBV18 and TRBJ2-5 gives the whole variable domain NAGVMQNPRHLVRRRGQEARLRCSPMKGHSHVYWYRQLPEEGLKFMVYLQKENIIDESGMPKERFSAEFPKEGPSILRIQQVVRGDSAAYFCASSLQGGETQYFGPGTRLLVL.

The chain joins TRBV6-5 to TRBJ1-5; possibly TRBD1 for D (5 bases). The V gene lost 6 bases and the J gene lost 2 bases, with 11 bases spanning the gap. The CDR3 runs to 14 residues. Germline V gene data show CDR1 as MNHEY and CDR2 as SVGAGI. The CDR3 DNA is TGTGCCAGCAGCCAGGTGACAGGCAATCAGCCCCAGCATTTT. As protein: CASSQVTGNQPQHF.

This chain joins TRBV18 and TRBJ2-1; TRBD2 might be the D (6 bases). Trimming removed 6 bases at V and 0 bases at J, with 9 bases between. Germline V gene sequence: CDR1 KGHSH, CDR2 LQKENI. The CDR3 extends over 14 amino acids. This CDR3 is CASSPTSSYNEQFF. Written as DNA, the CDR3 is TGTGCCAGCTCGCCGACTAGCTCCTACAATGAGCAGTTCTTC.

The V call is TRBV6-5, the J call TRBJ1-1; 7 nucleotides match TRBD1. The V gene's germline CDR1 is MNHEY and CDR2 SVGAGI. The junction had 9 bases not matched to a gene; V was cut back by 7 bases and J by 10 bases. The CDR3 sequence is 12 residues long. DNA for the CDR3: TGTGCCAGCACCGACCGGACAGGAGGAGCTTTCTTT. This gives the protein CASTDRTGGAFF.

The CDR3 nucleotides are TGTGCCAGCAGCCCCTGGGGCGGGGGGGGCAGAGTGGATACGCAGTATTTT. Its protein product is CASSPWGGGGRVDTQYF. The chain links TRBV5-5 to TRBJ2-3, with TRBD2 identical over 9 bases. The CDR3 extends over 17 amino acids. Germline assignment: CDR1 SGHKS and CDR2 YYEKEE (reference sequence). The trim removed 4 bases at V and 6 bases at J, leaving 15 bases unmatched.

The V call is TRBV5-6, the J call TRBJ1-2, with no clear D. Trimming stripped 4 bases from V and 7 bases from J, with 17 bases between. This CDR3 comprises 14 residues. Germline CDR1 is SGHDT and CDR2 is YYEEEE. The CDR3 DNA reads TGTGCCAGCAGCCAGCGAGGCGGGGAGGCTGGCTACACCTTC. Amino acid sequence: CASSQRGGEAGYTF.

The CDR3 DNA reads as TGCGCCAGCAGCTTGGGATCCGAGACCTACGAGCAGTACTTC. Encoded protein: CASSLGSETYEQYF. The V and J genes are TRBV5-1 and TRBJ2-7; D not resolved. Trimming pared 0 bases from V and 2 bases from J, leaving 9 bases between. The CDR3 consists of 14 residues. Germline V gives CDR1 SGHRS, CDR2 YFSETQ.

This clone was seen more than once but under ten times. The V gene is TRBV10-3, the J gene TRBJ2-1, with TRBD2 matching 13 bases. Germline CDR1 reads ENHRY; CDR2 reads SYGVKD. The V gene end was trimmed by 10 bases and the J gene end by 9 bases; junction bases not matched to a gene: 9. The CDR3 is 14 residues long. The CDR3 here is CATRTSGSLTEQFF. CDR3 bases: TGTGCCACCAGGACTAGCGGGAGTTTGACTGAGCAGTTCTTC.

This clone was recorded a few times. The chain has TRBV19 and TRBJ2-7; 9 nucleotides align to TRBD2. The V segment lost 3 bases and the J segment 4 bases; nucleotides outside the gene matches: 7. CDR1 and CDR2 (germline): LNHDA, SQIVND (reference sequence). The CDR3 extends over 15 amino acids. CDR3 sequence (DNA): TGTGCCAGTAGTATGATGACTAGCGGAATATACGAGCAGTACTTC. Protein: CASSMMTSGIYEQYF.

The CDR3 loop reads CSAPGTSGIETQYF. DNA for the CDR3: TGCAGCGCACCCGGGACTAGCGGGATAGAGACCCAGTACTTC. The chain is built from TRBV29-1 and TRBJ2-5, with 13 nucleotides matching TRBD2. The CDR3 loop spans 14 amino acids. The germline gives CDR1 SQVTM, CDR2 ANQGSEA. V dropped 7 bases and J dropped 4; count of bases not matched to a gene: 6.

The V gene is TRBV27, the J gene TRBJ1-5; D unclear. The CDR3 spans 14 residues. CDR1 is MNHEY, CDR2 SMNVEV, per germline (reference sequence). With 5 bases removed from V and 7 bases from J, the gap between germline ends came to 15 bases. The CDR3 is CASSPDFGEQPQHF. CDR3 nucleotide sequence: TGTGCCAGCAGTCCAGACTTTGGGGAGCAGCCCCAGCATTTT.

The J gene is TRBJ2-1, the V gene TRBV5-1, with TRBD1 as a possible D gene (5 bases). The V and J ends lost 0 bases and 10 bases respectively, with 11 bases between them. The germline gives CDR1 SGHRS, CDR2 YFSETQ. The CDR3 has 13 residues. DNA of the CDR3: TGCGCCAGCAGCTTGGGGGTTTCAGGGGAGCAGTTCTTC. It translates to CASSLGVSGEQFF.

The rearrangement uses TRBV6-6 and TRBJ2-5; TRBD1 matches 9 bases. The CDR3 sequence is 13 residues long. Germline V CDR1 and CDR2: MNHNY, SVGAGI (reference sequence). V gave up 6 bases and J gave up 4 bases; unmatched junction bases: 3. The CDR3 protein is CASRDRGLETQYF. The CDR3 DNA reads TGTGCCAGCAGGGACAGGGGTCTAGAGACCCAGTACTTC.

This clone was observed a few times. The chain combines TRBV18 with TRBJ2-6; 7 bases line up with TRBD1. This CDR3 comprises 17 residues. Germline V gene data show CDR1 as KGHSH and CDR2 as LQKENI. Unmatched junction bases numbered 10, after V lost 4 bases and J lost 4 bases. The CDR3 region is CASSRDSPLLGANVLTF. CDR3 bases: TGTGCCAGCTCACGGGACAGCCCGCTCTTGGGGGCCAACGTCCTGACTTTC.

J is TRBJ2-2 and V is TRBV12-2; the table's D call, TRBD2, has no DNA check behind it. TRBV12-2 is given as a pseudogene. The CDR3 consists of 13 residues. In DNA form, the CDR3 reads TGTGCAAGTCGCTTAGGGGGGGCCGGGGAGCTGTTTTTT. The encoded protein is CASRLGGAGELFF.

The chain couples TRBV5-1 to TRBJ2-5; 11 bases align to TRBD2. Germline CDR1 is SGHRS and CDR2 is YFSETQ. This CDR3 is 18 amino acids long. The V gene end was trimmed by 3 bases and the J gene end by 1 base; junction bases not matched to a gene: 11. In nucleotides, the CDR3 is TGCGCCAGCAGCTCCCGGACTAGCGGGTGGGGGGTCCAAGAGACCCAGTACTTC. Protein: CASSSRTSGWGVQETQYF.